This T cell receptor (beta chain) originates from a study of CD8+ T cells in alopecia areata. Across the whole study: Tofacitinib ran for 6 to 18 months before 6 months off drug.

A remark on this clone: Its antigen is still unknown.

Reverse transcription of extracted RNA yielded cDNA, which provided the sequencing template. The data were produced by immunoSEQ multiplex PCR, yet TCRdb's version contains in-frame clones alone and is incomplete. There are 110,000 or so clones in the sample; 35% to 40% occur only once, and approximately 3% lies in the top ten. V was clipped by 11 bases and J by 6 bases, with 8 bases between them. The CDR3 has 10 amino acids. Germline V gives CDR1 SNHLY, CDR2 FYNNEI. Whole-study results and caveats: The study found TCR sharing across patients less clear than in mice, possibly for HLA reasons. Lesional scalp displayed greater clonality than normal scalp, most notably in alopecia totalis/universalis.

The sequence came from a human donor with alopecia areata. This sequence joins TRBV2 and TRBJ2-1, with unresolved D. The sequenced material came from CD4+ T cells sorted from blood. CDR3 DNA: TGTGCCGACGGCCCCAATGAGCAGTTCTTC. It yields the protein CADGPNEQFF. The complete variable domain, with remaining parts taken from reference TRBV2 and TRBJ2-1, reads EPEVTQTPSHQVTQMGQEVILRCVPISNHLYFYWYRQILGQKVEFLVSFYNNEISEKSEIFDDQFSVERPDGSNFTLKIRSTKLEDSAMYFCADGPNEQFFGPGTRLTVL.